One and the same sample provided the 15 T cell receptor beta chains below, sequenced in a study of blood T cells in healthy people across ages (dated by TCRdb to the mid-2010s). Libraries came from 5' RACE. TCRdb lists the instrument as Illumina HiSeq 2500. A second about 7 to 12 cycle PCR used a sample-barcoded 5' primer and a J-beta primer mix. Using fastp trimming at Q25 and MiXCR clonotype assembly, TCRdb reanalyzed the public sequencing data and kept in-frame beta chains. Each entry is one CDR3 protein sequence, shown with its most common DNA and genes. The sample profile shows 1 million to 1.2 million distinct CDR3 sequences; more than 30% of them were found once. The ten largest clones add up to over 10% of the sample. The sequenced sample was blood. The receptors originated from a man aged 18 to 35 in good health.

This rearrangement joins TRBV13 to TRBJ2-5, with TRBD2 matching 8 bases. CDR1 is PRHDT and CDR2 is FYEKMQ in the germline V gene (reference sequence). Unmatched junction bases numbered 6, after V lost 6 bases and J lost 3 bases. CDR3 length: 14 residues. The CDR3 protein is CASRTAGGKETQYF. CDR3 DNA: TGTGCCAGCAGAACTGCGGGGGGAAAAGAGACCCAGTACTTC.

V is TRBV12-3 or TRBV12-4 and J is TRBJ1-2, with D possibly TRBD1 on 6 matching bases. CDR3 length: 17 residues. Trimming left V 6 bases short and J 1 base short, with 21 bases between. CDR3 coding DNA: TGTGCCAGCAGCCGTTCGGGACCCAGGGGCCTTAACTATGGCTACACCTTC. Encoded protein: CASSRSGPRGLNYGYTF.

The chain is built from TRBV5-1 and TRBJ2-2; 10 positions match TRBD2. The length of the CDR3 is 16 residues. Unmatched junction bases numbered 3, after V lost 4 bases and J lost 0 bases. Germline loops: CDR1 SGHRS, CDR2 YFSETQ. CDR3 region: CASSTLAGANTGELFF. CDR3 in DNA: TGCGCCAGCAGCACTCTAGCGGGGGCGAACACCGGGGAGCTGTTTTTT.

This chain links TRBV27 with TRBJ1-6, with D unresolved. The CDR3 runs 14 residues. V was pared by 3 bases and J by 5 bases, with 8 bases between. Germline CDR1 MNHEY, CDR2 SMNVEV (reference sequence). In DNA, the CDR3 is TGTGCCAGCAGTTTGGCCAGAAATAATTCACCCCTCCACTTT. Translation gives CASSLARNNSPLHF.

As regards this clonotype: Its ends do not fully match the called genes, so a read error is possible. V usage is TRBV9 and J usage is TRBJ2-5, with 8 bases that match TRBD2. Germline V gives CDR1 SGDLS, CDR2 YYNGEE. This CDR3 has 16 amino acids. Written as DNA, the CDR3 is TGTGCCAGCAGCGTAGGCCAAGCGGGGGAACAAGGGACCCAGTACTTC. It yields the protein CASSVGQAGEQGTQYF.

This clonotype came up a few times. The chain recombines TRBV3-1 with TRBJ2-3; 10 bases line up with TRBD2. The germline gives CDR1 LGHDT, CDR2 YNNKEL (reference sequence). This CDR3 contains 17 residues. The V segment lost 2 bases and the J segment 2 bases; nucleotides outside the gene matches: 7. CDR3 sequence: CASSQRLAGGYTDTQYF. The CDR3 DNA reads as TGTGCCAGCAGCCAACGGTTAGCGGGGGGCTACACAGATACGCAGTATTTT.

The chain joins TRBV6-2 or TRBV6-3 to TRBJ2-7; D not certain. The V gene's germline CDR1 is MNHEY and CDR2 SVGEGT. Trimming removed 6 bases from V and 7 bases from J, with 10 bases in between. This CDR3 is built from 11 residues. The CDR3 sequence is CASSLTLEQYF. The CDR3 DNA reads as TGTGCCAGCAGCCTTACTCTAGAGCAGTACTTC.

The CDR3 region is CASSPLLGGLRPYEQYF. DNA of the CDR3: TGTGCCAGCAGTCCCCTTTTGGGCGGACTGCGACCCTACGAGCAGTACTTC. This chain uses TRBV12-3 or TRBV12-4 with TRBJ2-7; possible D gene TRBD2, 5 bases. The length of the CDR3 is 17 residues. Trimming took 5 bases from V and 2 from J, leaving 22 bases between them.

This clonotype was picked up a small number of times. This chain connects TRBV5-1 to TRBJ1-2; D uncertain. Germline V gives CDR1 SGHRS, CDR2 YFSETQ. This CDR3 is built from 13 residues. Trimming removed 0 bases from V and 8 bases from J, with 11 bases in between. The CDR3 bases are TGCGCCAGCAGCTTGGCTGGGGAACGGGGCTACACCTTC. It translates to CASSLAGERGYTF.

V and J are TRBV2 and TRBJ2-1, with D perhaps given as TRBD1 or TRBD2 (5 bases each). V was trimmed by 10 bases and J by 9 bases, leaving 13 bases between them. Per germline, CDR1 SNHLY and CDR2 FYNNEI. The CDR3 has 11 residues. The CDR3 sequence: CATSGTSEQFF. In DNA form, the CDR3 reads TGTGCCACTTCCGGGACCAGTGAGCAGTTCTTC.

This chain joins TRBV27 and TRBJ1-2; 11 bases are a match to TRBD1. Losses at the gene ends were 0 bases for V and 7 bases for J; bases not matched to a gene: 10. Germline V gene lookup returns CDR1 MNHEY and CDR2 SMNVEV (reference sequence). This CDR3 contains 17 residues. CDR3 in DNA: TGTGCCAGCAGTTTATCAGCCTGGGACAGGGGGTTAGGTGGCTACACCTTC. This sequence encodes CASSLSAWDRGLGGYTF.

This clonotype showed up just a few times. The J gene is TRBJ2-7, the V gene TRBV10-2; perhaps TRBD2 as D (5 bases). CDR1 WSHSY and CDR2 SAAADI come from the germline V gene. Trimming stripped 6 bases from V and 2 bases from J, with 8 bases between. The CDR3 spans 12 residues. This chain's CDR3 is CASSGNPYEQYF. CDR3 in DNA: TGCGCCAGCAGCGGGAACCCCTACGAGCAGTACTTC.

The chain recombines TRBV7-2 with TRBJ2-7; D is uncertain. The J call may not be correct, given that the DNA end is closer to TRBJ2-5. The CDR3 length is 12 residues. Germline V gene lookup returns CDR1 SGHTA and CDR2 FQGNSA. The CDR3 nucleotides are TGTGCCAGCAGCTTCGAAGTCAAGACCCAGTACTTC. Amino acids: CASSFEVKTQYF.

This clonotype was picked up a small number of times. This sequence joins TRBV12-3 or TRBV12-4 and TRBJ2-7; 7 nucleotides match TRBD2. The junction had 9 bases not matched to a gene; V was cut back by 1 base and J by 6 bases. The CDR3 extends over 15 amino acids. DNA for the CDR3: TGTGCCAGCAGTTTAGGCAGGGCGGGAGCTCCCGAGCAGTACTTC. Protein sequence: CASSLGRAGAPEQYF.

This clonotype was recorded many times. The chain combines TRBV13 with TRBJ2-3; 7 bases align to TRBD1. Looked up from germline, CDR1 is PRHDT and CDR2 is FYEKMQ (reference sequence). CDR3 length: 14 residues. Trimming removed 3 bases from V and 5 bases from J; junction bases left unmatched: 5. CDR3 residues: CASSLGQSRDTQYF. DNA for the CDR3: TGTGCCAGCAGCTTGGGACAGAGCCGAGATACGCAGTATTTT.